This T cell receptor beta chain derives from a study of cytomegalovirus exposure and HLA in healthy donors. Per the germline V gene, CDR1 is SGHVS and CDR2 is FQNEAQ. This CDR3 has 14 amino acids. V lost 7 bases and J lost 6; bases outside the gene matches: 6. This clone has a single count. Its antigen is undetermined. Notes on the study in general: TCR association rates varied by HLA locus in a later analysis, with DRB1 highest and HLA-C lowest.

PCR employed 60 Vbeta and 13 Jbeta primers. TCRdb's copy holds only in-frame clones and misses some; the assay was immunoSEQ multiplex PCR. The sample lists about 160,000 clones; around 88% were seen once. The sample was PBMCs. This TCR was sampled from a woman aged 30 to 39 in good health and CMV-seronegative. V is TRBV7-8 and J is TRBJ1-3; 10 positions match TRBD1. The CDR3 region has the DNA TGTGCCAGCACTCGGGGGACAGGGGAAAACACCATATATTTT. Protein sequence: CASTRGTGENTIYF.